Following are 15 T cell receptor beta chains from one sample sequenced in a study of blood T cell repertoires in COVID-19. Repertoires were generated with immunoSEQ multiplex PCR, while TCRdb's copy carries only in-frame clones and drops some. The sample holds about 220,000 clones; around three quarters are singletons and the top ten take 7% to 8.5%. The sample consisted of peripheral blood. These receptors were collected from a woman in her 70s with acute or convalescent COVID-19.

The rearrangement links TRBV27 to TRBJ2-7; 9 positions match TRBD1. The germline V gene encodes CDR1 MNHEY and CDR2 SMNVEV (reference sequence). CDR3 length equals 15 residues. The ends lost 1 base at V and 4 bases at J; junction bases unmatched: 5. The CDR3 nucleotides read TGTGCCAGCAGTTTATGGGACAGGGTAGGGTACGAGCAGTACTTC. It yields the protein CASSLWDRVGYEQYF.

This clone was found a few times. This chain uses TRBV5-6 with TRBJ2-2; no firm D call. V was shortened by 1 base and J by 2 bases, with 9 bases between the two germline ends. Per germline, CDR1 SGHDT and CDR2 YYEEEE. The CDR3 covers 15 residues. CDR3 bases: TGTGCCAGCAGCTTGTTTGGGCTAAACACCGGGGAGCTGTTTTTT. Translation: CASSLFGLNTGELFF. The complete variable domain, with remaining parts taken from reference TRBV5-6 and TRBJ2-2, reads DAGVTQSPTHLIKTRGQQVTLRCSPKSGHDTVSWYQQALGQGPQFIFQYYEEEERQRGNFPDRFSGHQFPNYSSELNVNALLLGDSALYLCASSLFGLNTGELFFGEGSRLTVL.

The chain couples TRBV27 to TRBJ2-7, with D maybe TRBD1 (5 bases). The CDR3 sequence is 13 residues long. Germline CDR1 and CDR2: MNHEY and SMNVEV (reference sequence). Trimming removed 6 bases at V and 3 bases at J, with 12 bases between. In DNA form, the CDR3 reads TGTGCCAGCAGACAGGTTGAAGGCTACGAGCAGTACTTC. This codes for CASRQVEGYEQYF.

The rearrangement uses TRBV7-2 and TRBJ2-1; D possibly corresponds to TRBD1 (6 bases). Germline V gene data show CDR1 as SGHTA and CDR2 as FQGNSA. V was clipped by 6 bases and J by 6 bases, with 9 bases between them. This CDR3 has 12 amino acids. This chain's CDR3 is CASSPDSNEQFF. The DNA for the CDR3 is TGTGCCAGCAGTCCGGACAGCAATGAGCAGTTCTTC.

V is TRBV5-8 and J is TRBJ2-3; D may be TRBD1 (6 bases). V gave up 0 bases and J gave up 2 bases, with 16 bases separating them. The CDR3 totals 17 residues. Germline CDR1 reads SGHTS; CDR2 reads YDEGEE. CDR3 coding DNA: TGTGCCAGCAGCTTGGTAACAGGGACCCTCTCCACAGATACGCAGTATTTT. It is translated as CASSLVTGTLSTDTQYF.

The V gene is TRBV6-5, the J gene TRBJ2-7, with D uncertain. This CDR3 comprises 14 residues. V was trimmed by 6 bases and J by 4 bases, leaving 16 bases between them. CDR1 and CDR2 from the germline V gene are MNHEY and SVGAGI. The CDR3 region is CASSSGQLLYEQYF. The CDR3, as DNA: TGTGCCAGCAGCTCGGGTCAGCTCTTATACGAGCAGTACTTC.

The rearrangement links TRBV6-6 to TRBJ1-2, with 9 nucleotides matching TRBD1. Per the germline V gene, CDR1 is MNHNY and CDR2 is SVGAGI (reference sequence). Trimming removed 6 bases from V and 8 bases from J; junction bases left unmatched: 4. The CDR3 runs to 12 residues. CDR3 sequence (DNA): TGTGCCAGCAGCGGGACAGGGAAAGGCTACACCTTC. This encodes CASSGTGKGYTF.

This clone was detected a few times. J is TRBJ2-3 and V is TRBV2; no reliable D call. The V end lost 3 bases, the J end lost 3 bases, and 7 bases lay between the germline ends. The CDR3 is 13 amino acids. Germline-derived CDR1 and CDR2 are SNHLY and FYNNEI. Here the CDR3 reads CASSDLATDTQYF. Written as DNA, the CDR3 is TGTGCCAGCAGTGATTTAGCTACAGATACGCAGTATTTT.

The CDR3 loop is CASSEGVYEQYV. CDR3 nucleotide sequence: TGTGCCAGCAGTGAGGGGGTCTACGAGCAGTACGTC. This chain uses TRBV6-6 with TRBJ2-7; TRBD1 is a possible D gene (6 bases). Trimming pared 5 bases from V and 3 bases from J, leaving 8 bases between. This CDR3 is 12 amino acids long. Germline-derived CDR1 and CDR2 are MNHNY and SVGAGI (reference sequence).

The rearrangement links TRBV10-2 to TRBJ2-5; D is undetermined. With 4 bases removed from V and 4 bases from J, the gap between germline ends came to 4 bases. This CDR3 spans 11 amino acids. Germline V CDR1 and CDR2: WSHSY, SAAADI. The CDR3 protein is CASSVAETQYF. The CDR3 nucleotides are TGCGCCAGCAGTGTAGCAGAGACCCAGTACTTC.

This chain links TRBV30 with TRBJ2-2, with a possible D match to TRBD2 (6 bases). CDR3 length equals 14 residues. V lost 1 base to trimming and J lost 5 bases, with 11 bases between them. The germline gives CDR1 GTSNPN, CDR2 SVGIG (reference sequence). Written as DNA, the CDR3 is TGTGCCTGGAGTGCCCCGGGGACTACCGGGGAGCTGTTTTTT. This encodes CAWSAPGTTGELFF.

V usage is TRBV29-1 and J usage is TRBJ1-3; D is ambiguous. Germline CDR1 SQVTM, CDR2 ANQGSEA. Trimming took off 4 bases at V and 0 bases at J, with 10 bases between the two ends. CDR3 size: 14 residues. CDR3 bases: TGCAGCGTTGGGTTGCGAAGCTCTGGAAACACCATATATTTT. Translated: CSVGLRSSGNTIYF.

The rearrangement links TRBV2 to TRBJ1-2; D unclear. CDR3 size: 14 residues. V gave up 2 bases and J gave up 6 bases, with 13 bases separating them. Germline V lookup: CDR1 SNHLY, CDR2 FYNNEI. The DNA for the CDR3 is TGTGCCAGCAGTGAATTGGTTTATAGTAATGGCTACACCTTC. Protein: CASSELVYSNGYTF.

The V gene is TRBV18, the J gene TRBJ2-1; D possibly corresponds to TRBD2 (5 bases). Germline V gene data show CDR1 as KGHSH and CDR2 as LQKENI. V was cut by 3 bases and J by 3 bases, with 12 bases left in between. The CDR3 loop spans 15 amino acids. CDR3 in amino acids: CASSPRGERYNEQFF. DNA of the CDR3: TGTGCCAGCTCACCCCGGGGTGAACGCTACAATGAGCAGTTCTTC.

This chain joins TRBV7-8 and TRBJ2-1; 11 positions match TRBD2. The trim removed 1 base at V and 15 bases at J, leaving 14 bases unmatched. Germline CDR1 and CDR2: SGHVS and FQNEAQ. The CDR3 contains 16 residues. DNA of the CDR3: TGTGCCAGCAGCTTAGAGGTTAGCGGGGGGGTTAGATGTTTGTTCTTC. Protein product: CASSLEVSGGVRCLFF.